This T cell receptor (beta chain) stems from a study of STAT3 mutations in large granular lymphocyte leukemia. Overall study: Among longitudinally sequenced T-LGLL patients, roughly half had canonical activating STAT3 mutations detected. Immunosuppressive therapy was given to more than half of T-LGLL patients.

Study-wide points: In T-cell large granular lymphocyte leukemia, about half of patients showed multiple immunodominant subclonotypes. TCR clonotype switching after therapy occurred in about 35% of the 18 patients.

V lost 5 bases to trimming and J lost 7 bases, with 20 bases between them. This CDR3 region has 15 residues. Germline-derived CDR1 and CDR2 are MNHEY and SVGAGI. Only in-frame clones appear in the TCRdb table, and some are missing; sequencing was by immunoSEQ multiplex PCR. The table records approximately 8,000 clones, 91% of them present only once. This clone is a singleton in its sample. The target antigen is unknown. The sequence derives from a man aged 50 or older with T-cell large granular lymphocyte leukemia. Some clones in this sample may be carry-over from other donors' samples. Specimen: peripheral blood mononuclear cells. The chain has TRBV6-5 and TRBJ1-1; no definite D call. The CDR3 DNA follows: TGTGCCAGCAGTCCACTACCGCGAGGGATAGGTGAAGCTTTCTTT. Translation: CASSPLPRGIGEAFF.